The 8 T cell receptor beta chains presented below share a single source sample, sequenced in a study of T cell responses to AZD1222 COVID-19 vaccine. Assay: immunoSEQ multiplex PCR; the TCRdb copy retains only in-frame clones and omits some. This sample has 150,000 to 200,000 clones, with 90% to 95% found just once. The sample here was peripheral blood, taken 28 days after the second AZD1222 dose. Receptors were obtained from an adult who received the AZD1222 COVID-19 vaccine.

The V call is TRBV5-1, the J call TRBJ2-1; 8 bases agree with TRBD2. Germline V gene data show CDR1 as SGHRS and CDR2 as YFSETQ. This CDR3 comprises 15 residues. Unmatched junction bases numbered 3, after V lost 0 bases and J lost 4 bases. The CDR3 is CASSLGGGLYNEQFF. DNA for the CDR3: TGCGCCAGCAGCTTGGGCGGGGGGCTATACAATGAGCAGTTCTTC. The full variable domain, with the rest looked up from reference TRBV5-1 and TRBJ2-1, is KAGVTQTPRYLIKTRGQQVTLSCSPISGHRSVSWYQQTPGQGLQFLFEYFSETQRNKGNFPGRFSGRQFSNSRSEMNVSTLELGDSALYLCASSLGGGLYNEQFFGPGTRLTVL.

V is TRBV4-1 and J is TRBJ2-7, with 7 bases that match TRBD2. The trim removed 4 bases at V and 0 bases at J, leaving 15 bases unmatched. The CDR3 is 18 amino acids. Looked up from germline, CDR1 is MGHRA and CDR2 is YSYEKL. The CDR3 region is CASSLQVSSSGSSYEQYF. The CDR3 coding sequence is TGCGCCAGCAGCCTCCAAGTATCCTCTAGCGGTAGCTCCTACGAGCAGTACTTC.

The J gene is TRBJ1-5, the V gene TRBV28; D gene unclear. CDR3 length: 9 amino acids. Per the germline V gene, CDR1 is MDHEN and CDR2 is SYDVKM. Trimming took off 9 bases at V and 8 bases at J, with 5 bases between the two ends. This chain's CDR3 is CASPEPQHF. The CDR3 DNA is TGTGCCAGTCCGGAGCCCCAGCATTTT.

The chain recombines TRBV24-1 with TRBJ1-2; no clear D. This CDR3 has 13 residues. Germline CDR1 is KGHDR and CDR2 is SFDVKD. V lost 4 bases and J 5 bases, leaving 10 bases between the germline ends. CDR3 in DNA: TGTGCCACCAGTGACTGGGGAGGGTATGGCTACACCTTC. The encoded protein is CATSDWGGYGYTF.

The J gene is TRBJ1-6, the V gene TRBV18; TRBD1 might be the D (5 bases). Trimming took off 0 bases at V and 5 bases at J, with 8 bases between the two ends. Germline V gene lookup returns CDR1 KGHSH and CDR2 LQKENI. This CDR3 comprises 15 residues. The CDR3 DNA is TGTGCCAGCTCACCACCGGGGCGGGATAATTCACCCCTCCACTTT. It codes for CASSPPGRDNSPLHF.

J is TRBJ1-5 and V is TRBV28; a weak D match, TRBD1 (5 bases). Germline values: CDR1 MDHEN, CDR2 SYDVKM. V dropped 7 bases and J dropped 5 bases, with 18 bases sitting between them. This CDR3 contains 15 residues. In nucleotides, the CDR3 is TGTGCCAGCATGGGGGGGAATGTGGGCGATCAGCCCCAGCATTTT. Protein product: CASMGGNVGDQPQHF.

The rearrangement joins TRBV21-1 to TRBJ1-2; the table's D call of TRBD1 was not tested on the DNA. TRBV21-1 is an annotated pseudogene. The length of the CDR3 is 15 residues. The CDR3 coding sequence is TGTGCCAGCAGCAAAGTGGGCAGGCAGAACTATGGCTACACCTTC. It codes for CASSKVGRQNYGYTF.

A few counts support this clone. The chain combines TRBV19 with TRBJ1-2, with TRBD1 identical over 10 bases. Germline-derived CDR1 and CDR2 are LNHDA and SQIVND (reference sequence). The CDR3 has 15 residues. After removal of 0 bases from V and 6 bases from J, the junction contained 4 bases not matched to a gene. In DNA, the CDR3 is TGTGCCAGTAGTATAGATAACGGGACAGGGGATGGCTACACCTTC. Translated: CASSIDNGTGDGYTF.